These 8 T cell receptor beta chains came from one sample sequenced in a study of CD8 T cells in Susac syndrome. RNA, at 0.5 to 1 ug, was reverse transcribed with random hexamers. One entry per CDR3 protein results from TCRdb running MiXCR on the immunoSEQ multiplex PCR reads. In the table there are some 130,000 distinct CDR3 sequences, over 75% of which are singletons. What was sequenced was CD8+ T cells from PBMCs. These receptors all stem from a human donor with multiple sclerosis.

The chain joins TRBV27 to TRBJ1-6, with 9 nucleotides matching TRBD1. The CDR3 spans 14 residues. V shed 7 bases and J 8 bases; nucleotides not matched to a gene: 6. From germline, CDR1 is MNHEY and CDR2 SMNVEV (reference sequence). DNA of the CDR3: TGTGCCAGCACCGCGACAGGGGGATATTCACCCCTCCACTTT. Its translation: CASTATGGYSPLHF.

This clonotype appeared once. The chain is built from TRBV10-3 and TRBJ2-6; D uncertain. The CDR3 length is 17 residues. Germline lookup yields CDR1 ENHRY and CDR2 SYGVKD. V shed 3 bases and J shed 0 bases, with 12 bases lying between them. The CDR3 region is CAISDPNGDSGANVLTF. In DNA, the CDR3 is TGTGCCATCAGTGATCCAAACGGCGACTCTGGGGCCAACGTCCTGACTTTC.

CDR3 amino acids: CASSQVMGAEAFF. CDR3 bases: TGTGCCAGCAGCCAGGTAATGGGTGCTGAAGCTTTCTTT. This chain joins TRBV14 and TRBJ1-1, with no clear D. The germline V gene encodes CDR1 SGHDN and CDR2 FVKESK. V was trimmed by 3 bases and J by 6 bases, leaving 11 bases between them. The CDR3 is 13 amino acids.

The chain employs TRBV7-2 and TRBJ1-1, with unresolved D. This CDR3 has 12 residues. Trimming shortened V by 6 bases and J by 1 base, and 6 bases separated the two germline ends. Germline V gene lookup returns CDR1 SGHTA and CDR2 FQGNSA. The CDR3 sequence: CASSPRNTEAFF. Here the CDR3 DNA reads TGTGCCAGCAGTCCCAGGAACACTGAAGCTTTCTTT.

The chain has TRBV28 and TRBJ2-5; the D gene is possibly TRBD1 (5 bases). This CDR3 has 12 residues. CDR1 is MDHEN, CDR2 SYDVKM, per germline. With 8 bases removed from V and 2 bases from J, the gap between germline ends came to 9 bases. CDR3 sequence reads: CASHGQQETQYF. The CDR3 DNA reads as TGTGCCAGCCATGGACAACAAGAGACCCAGTACTTC.

This sequence joins TRBV3-1 and TRBJ2-3, with 9 bases that match TRBD1. The CDR3 contains 17 residues. Unmatched junction bases numbered 14, after V lost 6 bases and J lost 4 bases. Germline V gene sequence: CDR1 LGHDT, CDR2 YNNKEL (reference sequence). The CDR3 nucleotides are TGTGCCAGCAGTCACTCCCGGGGACAGGGATTCGCAGATACGCAGTATTTT. Protein sequence: CASSHSRGQGFADTQYF.

The count of this clonotype is one. The rearrangement uses TRBV7-9 and TRBJ2-3; D gene ambiguous. Trimming shortened V by 8 bases and J by 0 bases, and 12 bases separated the two germline ends. The CDR3 consists of 14 residues. Germline V gives CDR1 SEHNR, CDR2 FQNEAQ (reference sequence). In DNA form, the CDR3 reads TGTGCCAGCCACCCGACCCCTAGCACAGATACGCAGTATTTT. Encoded protein: CASHPTPSTDTQYF.

The chain joins TRBV7-8 to TRBJ2-3; D unresolved. Trimming stripped 0 bases from V and 2 bases from J, with 12 bases between. Per the germline V gene, CDR1 is SGHVS and CDR2 is FQNEAQ. The CDR3 length is 16 residues. This CDR3 reads CASSLAGRRYTDTQYF. The DNA of the CDR3 is TGTGCCAGCAGCTTAGCGGGCCGGAGATACACAGATACGCAGTATTTT. The full variable domain, in which reference TRBV7-8 and TRBJ2-3 provide the parts outside the CDR3, is GAGVSQSPRYKVAKRGQDVALRCDPISGHVSLFWYQQALGQGPEFLTYFQNEAQLDKSGLPSDRFFAERPEGSVSTLKIQRTQQEDSAVYLCASSLAGRRYTDTQYFGPGTRLTVL.